These T cell receptor beta chains were read from a single sample in a study of OX40 agonist ivuxolimab in advanced cancers. This table comes from immunoSEQ multiplex PCR, and its TCRdb copy is limited to in-frame clones, with some not included. The sample consists of about 81,000 clones, around 84% of them appearing once. The source was CD4+ or CD8+ T cells sorted from blood, collected in a trial of the OX40 agonist ivuxolimab. The receptors originated from an adult with an advanced solid tumor such as melanoma, head and neck, liver or kidney cancer. Both conserved end residues are part of each CDR3. The order of the fields is clone size, V gene, CDR3 length, J gene, D gene, CDR3 protein, CDR3 DNA. The D gene is left open where the match is weak. Size tells how often a clone was seen (once, few, many) or the class of an expanded clone, and some rows leave it out.

clone_size: NA; v_call: TRBV13; cdr3_length: 13; j_call: TRBJ2-2; d_call: NA; cdr3_aa: CASSLSPTGELFF; cdr3_nt: TGTGCCAGCAGCTTATCCCCTACCGGGGAGCTGTTTTTT
clone_size: NA; v_call: TRBV27; cdr3_length: 16; j_call: TRBJ1-6; d_call: NA; cdr3_aa: CASRAELGEFNSPLHF; cdr3_nt: TGTGCCAGCAGAGCTGAACTAGGGGAATTTAATTCACCCCTCCACTTT
clone_size: NA; v_call: TRBV5-6; cdr3_length: 16; j_call: TRBJ1-5; d_call: NA; cdr3_aa: CASSLEGRPPHQPQHF; cdr3_nt: TGTGCCAGCAGCTTGGAGGGTCGGCCTCCTCATCAGCCCCAGCATTTT
clone_size: few; v_call: TRBV7-9; cdr3_length: 13; j_call: TRBJ2-5; d_call: NA; cdr3_aa: CASSLNPLETQYF; cdr3_nt: TGTGCCAGCAGCTTAAATCCGTTGGAGACCCAGTACTTC
clone_size: few; v_call: TRBV5-6; cdr3_length: 12; j_call: TRBJ1-6; d_call: NA; cdr3_aa: CASSLARSPLHF; cdr3_nt: TGTGCCAGCAGCTTGGCACGGTCACCCCTCCACTTT
clone_size: NA; v_call: TRBV6-5; cdr3_length: 13; j_call: TRBJ2-2; d_call: NA; cdr3_aa: CASRQGGTGELFF; cdr3_nt: TGTGCCAGCAGGCAGGGCGGCACCGGGGAGCTGTTTTTT
clone_size: NA; v_call: TRBV25-1; cdr3_length: 14; j_call: TRBJ2-1; d_call: NA; cdr3_aa: CASSDRTGWNEQFF; cdr3_nt: TGTGCCAGCAGTGACCGGACTGGCTGGAATGAGCAGTTCTTC
clone_size: NA; v_call: TRBV11-2; cdr3_length: 17; j_call: TRBJ2-1; d_call: TRBD2; cdr3_aa: CASSLVGAGGAINEQFF; cdr3_nt: TGTGCCAGCAGCTTAGTCGGGGCCGGGGGGGCCATCAATGAGCAGTTCTTC
clone_size: NA; v_call: TRBV28; cdr3_length: 15; j_call: TRBJ2-3; d_call: TRBD2; cdr3_aa: CASSLGGSGTDTQYF; cdr3_nt: TGTGCCAGCAGTTTAGGCGGGAGCGGCACAGATACGCAGTATTTT
clone_size: NA; v_call: TRBV5-1; cdr3_length: 14; j_call: TRBJ2-7; d_call: NA; cdr3_aa: CASSPGGFSYEQYF; cdr3_nt: TGCGCCAGCTCGCCCGGGGGATTCTCCTACGAGCAGTACTTC
clone_size: NA; v_call: TRBV4-1; cdr3_length: 13; j_call: TRBJ2-4; d_call: TRBD2; cdr3_aa: CASKRAGGNIQYF; cdr3_nt: TGCGCCAGCAAGCGGGCGGGGGGAAACATTCAGTACTTC
clone_size: NA; v_call: TRBV5-1; cdr3_length: 17; j_call: TRBJ1-5; d_call: NA; cdr3_aa: CASSRVVQGGNVQPQHF; cdr3_nt: TGCGCCAGCAGCAGGGTCGTCCAAGGGGGTAACGTCCAGCCCCAGCATTTT
clone_size: NA; v_call: TRBV18; cdr3_length: 13; j_call: TRBJ1-4; d_call: NA; cdr3_aa: CASGTGRIEKLFF; cdr3_nt: TGTGCCAGCGGTACAGGGCGGATCGAAAAACTGTTTTTT
clone_size: NA; v_call: TRBV27; cdr3_length: 14; j_call: TRBJ2-7; d_call: NA; cdr3_aa: CASSLSGPSYEQYF; cdr3_nt: TGTGCCAGCAGTTTATCGGGACCGAGTTACGAGCAGTACTTC
clone_size: NA; v_call: TRBV6-6; cdr3_length: 13; j_call: TRBJ1-2; d_call: TRBD1; cdr3_aa: CASSWTGGEGYTF; cdr3_nt: TGTGCCAGCAGTTGGACAGGGGGCGAAGGCTACACCTTC
clone_size: NA; v_call: TRBV2; cdr3_length: 15; j_call: TRBJ2-1; d_call: TRBD1; cdr3_aa: CASSKQGAFVNEQFF; cdr3_nt: TGTGCCAGCAGTAAACAGGGGGCTTTCGTCAATGAGCAGTTCTTC
clone_size: NA; v_call: TRBV11-2; cdr3_length: 14; j_call: TRBJ2-7; d_call: NA; cdr3_aa: CASSFGSGDYEQYF; cdr3_nt: TGTGCCAGCAGCTTCGGCAGCGGAGACTACGAGCAGTACTTC
clone_size: once; v_call: TRBV28; cdr3_length: 17; j_call: TRBJ2-2; d_call: NA; cdr3_aa: CASSFLGSITFTGELFF; cdr3_nt: TGTGCCAGCAGTTTTCTAGGGTCCATTACCTTCACCGGGGAGCTGTTTTTT
clone_size: NA; v_call: TRBV6-1; cdr3_length: 11; j_call: TRBJ1-1; d_call: NA; cdr3_aa: CASSDRDKAFF; cdr3_nt: TGTGCCAGCAGTGACCGGGACAAAGCTTTCTTT